The rows below give T cell receptor beta chains drawn from one sample of a study of T cell changes during pregnancy in multiple sclerosis. Only in-frame clones appear in the TCRdb table, and some are missing; sequencing was by immunoSEQ multiplex PCR. The data contain 90,000 to 120,000 clones, approximately 90% of them singletons. Sample: peripheral blood, taken after pregnancy. Receptors originate from a female donor with multiple sclerosis, enrolled in a pregnancy study. CDR3s include the opening cysteine and the closing phenylalanine or tryptophan. D genes are given only for firm matches. A row's size may be missing; if present it is once, few, many or a size class.

>TRBV27|TRBJ2-7|-|-
TGTGCCAGCAGCAAACAGGTCTATACGATGCAGTACTTC
CASSKQVYTMQYF
>TRBV9|TRBJ2-2|-|-
TGTGCCAGCAGCGCGTCGTTACTACAGGGGGGGACCGGGGAGCTGTTTTTT
CASSASLLQGGTGELFF
>TRBV4-1|TRBJ1-2|-|-
TGCGCCAGCAGCCAAGACAGGGATTATGGCTACACCTTC
CASSQDRDYGYTF
>TRBV2|TRBJ2-7|-|-
TGTGCCAGCAGTGTTGAGACGGCAAACGAGAGCGACGAGCAGTACTTC
CASSVETANESDEQYF
>TRBV2|TRBJ2-2|-|TRBD1
TGTGCCAGCAGTCGCCCGGACAGGGGTGCCGGGGAGCTGTTTTTT
CASSRPDRGAGELFF
>TRBV13|TRBJ2-1|-|-
TGTGCCAGCACCCTTTCCCTTACCTACAATGAGCAGTTCTTC
CASTLSLTYNEQFF
>TRBV2|TRBJ1-6|-|TRBD1
TGTGCCAGCCGGGACAGGGTCGCCTATAATTCACCCCTCCACTTT
CASRDRVAYNSPLHF
>TRBV11-2|TRBJ2-5|-|-
TGTGCCAGCAGCGTCGACAGGGGTAGCGGGTACCAAGAGACCCAGTACTTC
CASSVDRGSGYQETQYF
>TRBV6-1|TRBJ1-6|-|-
TGTGCCAGCAGTGAAGCAGTACAACCGTCACCCCTCCACTTT
CASSEAVQPSPLHF
>TRBV30|TRBJ1-5|-|-
TGTGCCTGGAGTCCGAGACAGAACTATCAGCCCCAGCATTTT
CAWSPRQNYQPQHF
>TRBV27|TRBJ1-2|-|TRBD1
TGTGCCAGCAGTTTATTGGGACAGGGGGCGCCTGGCTACACCTTC
CASSLLGQGAPGYTF
>TRBV5-6|TRBJ2-7|once|-
TGTGCCAGCAGCTTGTATGGCAGGGGTACCTACGAGCAGTACTTC
CASSLYGRGTYEQYF
>TRBV4-1|TRBJ1-1|-|TRBD1
TGCGCCAGCAGCCGACCCTCGGGGACAGGCCTGAACACTGAAGCTTTCTTT
CASSRPSGTGLNTEAFF
>TRBV2|TRBJ1-1|-|-
TGTGCCAGCAGAGTAACAGCCACTGAAGCTTTCTTT
CASRVTATEAFF
>TRBV6-5|TRBJ2-3|-|-
TGTGCCAGCAGTTACGGGGGCGAGGGTACGCAGTATTTT
CASSYGGEGTQYF
>TRBV20-1|TRBJ2-2|-|-
TGCAGTGCCCCAGACACCGGGGAGCTGTTTTTT
CSAPDTGELFF
>TRBV19|TRBJ2-7|once|-
TGTGCCAGTAGTATCAAAAGCGGAGACCGAAAGTCCTACGAGCAGTACTTC
CASSIKSGDRKSYEQYF
>TRBV19|TRBJ1-2|-|-
TGTGCCAGTAGTGACTCCAACTATGGCTACACCTTC
CASSDSNYGYTF
>TRBV12-5|TRBJ1-1|-|TRBD1
TGTGCTAGTGGTTCGAACCGGGACAGGGGTCTAAACACTGAAGCTTTCTTT
CASGSNRDRGLNTEAFF
>TRBV5-1|TRBJ1-3|-|-
TGCGCCAGCAGCTTACTTGACAGCTACTCTGGAAACACCATATATTTT
CASSLLDSYSGNTIYF
>TRBV9|TRBJ1-5|few|-
TGTGCCAGCAGTGAACAGGGCATCAATCAGCCCCAGCATTTT
CASSEQGINQPQHF
>TRBV2|TRBJ1-2|-|-
TGTGCCAGCAGTCGTCCAGGCCCAGTTAATCTCCCGGGGGGCTACACCTTC
CASSRPGPVNLPGGYTF
>TRBV5-1|TRBJ2-7|-|-
TGCGCCAGCTCCAGGGACTTCAGACCCTACGAGCAGTACTTC
CASSRDFRPYEQYF